The sequence of this T cell receptor beta chain was determined in a study of cytomegalovirus exposure and HLA in healthy donors. It was with 60 Vbeta and 13 Jbeta primers that the PCR ran. The table came from immunoSEQ multiplex PCR; TCRdb's copy has only in-frame clones and leaves some out. The sample holds under 200,000 clones, approximately 59% seen once. Study observations and caveats: Rare TCR sequences predominated, though certain public TCRs were found in many donors. The study designated 150 or so TCR beta chains cytomegalovirus-associated.

On this clone itself: Its antigen is still unknown.

Germline loops: CDR1 SGHAT, CDR2 FQDESV (reference sequence). The CDR3 is made up of 15 amino acids. Trimming stripped 0 bases from V and 6 bases from J, with 12 bases between. This sequence was found in a man aged 35 to 55 in good health and CMV-seronegative. The chain couples TRBV11-1 to TRBJ2-1; tentative D call: TRBD1 (6 bases). Source material: PBMCs. The CDR3 coding sequence is TGTGCCAGCAGCTTAGCGGCAGGGGTTGGCAATGAGCAGTTCTTC. Amino acid sequence: CASSLAAGVGNEQFF.